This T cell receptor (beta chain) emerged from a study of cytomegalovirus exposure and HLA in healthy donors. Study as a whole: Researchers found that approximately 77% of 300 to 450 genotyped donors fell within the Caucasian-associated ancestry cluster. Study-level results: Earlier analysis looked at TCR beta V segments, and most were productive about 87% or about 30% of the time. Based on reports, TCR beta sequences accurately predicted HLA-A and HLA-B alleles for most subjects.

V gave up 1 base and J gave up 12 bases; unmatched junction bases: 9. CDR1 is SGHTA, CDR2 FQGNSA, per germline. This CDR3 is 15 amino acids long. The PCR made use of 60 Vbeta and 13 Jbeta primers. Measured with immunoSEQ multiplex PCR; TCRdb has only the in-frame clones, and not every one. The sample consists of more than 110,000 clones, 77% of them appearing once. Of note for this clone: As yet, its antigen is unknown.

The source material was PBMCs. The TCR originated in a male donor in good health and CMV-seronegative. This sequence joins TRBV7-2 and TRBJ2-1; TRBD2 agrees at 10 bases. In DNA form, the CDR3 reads TGTGCCAGCAGCTTAGAGAGCGGGGGGGTCACGGCGCAGTTCTTC. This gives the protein CASSLESGGVTAQFF.